The sequence of this TCR beta chain was determined in a study of blood T cells in healthy people across ages. A second PCR, run for about 6 to 12 cycles, used a sample-barcoded 5' primer plus a J-beta primer mix. MiXCR, run by TCRdb on the 5' RACE reads, gives a single entry per CDR3 protein. The table has roughly 1,300,000 distinct CDR3 sequences, almost 60% seen once. The ends lost 3 bases at V and 4 bases at J; junction bases unmatched: 7. This CDR3 comprises 16 residues. Per the germline V gene, CDR1 is LNHDA and CDR2 is SQIVND (reference sequence). Sequenced sample: blood. V is TRBV19 and J is TRBJ2-1, with TRBD2 matching over 9 bases. This sequence was found in a man between 18 and 35 years old in good health. CDR3 residues: CASSILASGAYNEQFF. In DNA form, the CDR3 reads TGTGCCAGTAGTATCCTGGCTAGCGGGGCATACAATGAGCAGTTCTTC.